This TCR beta chain is drawn from a study of cytomegalovirus exposure and HLA in healthy donors. The study, taken as a whole, reports: HLA-A and HLA-B allele assignments for most subjects were reportedly predicted accurately using TCR beta sequences. The study designated 150 to 200 TCR beta chains cytomegalovirus-associated.

For this clone: Its specificity is unknown.

Primers included in the PCR were 60 Vbeta and 13 Jbeta primers. Data came from immunoSEQ multiplex PCR; TCRdb stores just in-frame clones and leaves some out. The table lists 150,000 to 250,000 clones, 82% of them singletons, with roughly 0.097% in the top ten. The J segment lost 0 bases and the V segment lost 3 bases, leaving 9 bases of the junction unmatched. The CDR3 covers 18 residues. Germline values: CDR1 SGHTA, CDR2 FQGNSA. The specimen was PBMCs. This chain joins TRBV7-2 and TRBJ2-1, with 9 nucleotides matching TRBD2. The sequence was collected from a boy between 2 and 15 years old in good health and CMV-seronegative. The CDR3 nucleotides are TGTGCCAGCAGCTTTTTAGCGGGGGCCCTGAGCTCCTACAATGAGCAGTTCTTC. The encoded protein is CASSFLAGALSSYNEQFF.